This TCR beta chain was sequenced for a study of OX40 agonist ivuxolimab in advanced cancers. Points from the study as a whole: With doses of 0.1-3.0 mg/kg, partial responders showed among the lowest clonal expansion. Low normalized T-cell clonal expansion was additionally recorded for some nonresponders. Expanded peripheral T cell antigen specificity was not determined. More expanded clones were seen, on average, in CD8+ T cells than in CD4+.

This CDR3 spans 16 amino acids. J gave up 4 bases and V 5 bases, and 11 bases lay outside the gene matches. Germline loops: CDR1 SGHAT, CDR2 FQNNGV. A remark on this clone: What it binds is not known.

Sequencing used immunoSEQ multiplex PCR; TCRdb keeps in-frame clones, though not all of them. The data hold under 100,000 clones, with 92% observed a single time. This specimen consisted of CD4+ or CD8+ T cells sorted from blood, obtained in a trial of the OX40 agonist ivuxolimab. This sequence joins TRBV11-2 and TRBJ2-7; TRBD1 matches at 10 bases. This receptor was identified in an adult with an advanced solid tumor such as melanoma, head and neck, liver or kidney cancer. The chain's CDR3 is CASSALDRGHSYEQYF. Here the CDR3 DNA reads TGTGCCAGCAGCGCCTTAGACAGGGGGCATTCTTACGAGCAGTACTTC.